The sequence of this TCR beta chain was determined in a study of cytomegalovirus exposure and HLA in healthy donors. The wider study: Roughly four fifths of 350 to 400 genotyped donors fell in the Caucasian-associated ancestry cluster. Findings of the study overall: A later analysis reported that several of the most significant clusters appeared to be linked to common viral pathogens, among them Epstein-Barr virus. CMV serostatus was the only recorded immune exposure for donors.

In germline, CDR1 is SGHNT, CDR2 YYREEE (reference sequence). Trimming left V 6 bases short and J 1 base short, with 13 bases between. The CDR3 contains 15 residues. Donors showed nominal health when sampled, although they likely had unrecorded immune exposures. Notes on this clone: The antigen is not known.

Primers for the PCR totalled 60 Vbeta and 13 Jbeta. Some clones are missing from TCRdb's copy, which holds only in-frame ones; the method was immunoSEQ multiplex PCR. In total, the table holds some 120,000 clones. Sequenced: PBMCs. The rearrangement uses TRBV5-4 and TRBJ2-2; D gene unclear. This TCR derives from a man in his forties in good health and CMV-seropositive. The CDR3 DNA reads TGTGCCAGCACCACCGTGGTCGGGAACACCGGGGAGCTGTTTTTT. Its protein is CASTTVVGNTGELFF.